The clone carrying this T cell receptor (beta chain) was found a few times. The CDR3 consists of 13 residues. Per germline, CDR1 SGHRS and CDR2 YFSETQ. The V end lost 6 bases, the J end lost 6 bases, and 15 bases lay between the germline ends. The sample belongs to a study of blood T cell repertoires in COVID-19. Sequencing was performed with immunoSEQ multiplex PCR; in TCRdb, only in-frame clones are kept and a portion is missing. The table records about 270,000 clones, around nine tenths of them present only once. The TCR was taken from a woman aged 55-75 years who had recovered from COVID-19. This rearrangement joins TRBV5-1 to TRBJ1-1; D is perhaps TRBD1 (6 bases). Specimen: peripheral blood. DNA for the CDR3: TGCGCCAGCACTTCGGGGGGCTTGGCTGAAGCTTTCTTT. Protein product: CASTSGGLAEAFF.